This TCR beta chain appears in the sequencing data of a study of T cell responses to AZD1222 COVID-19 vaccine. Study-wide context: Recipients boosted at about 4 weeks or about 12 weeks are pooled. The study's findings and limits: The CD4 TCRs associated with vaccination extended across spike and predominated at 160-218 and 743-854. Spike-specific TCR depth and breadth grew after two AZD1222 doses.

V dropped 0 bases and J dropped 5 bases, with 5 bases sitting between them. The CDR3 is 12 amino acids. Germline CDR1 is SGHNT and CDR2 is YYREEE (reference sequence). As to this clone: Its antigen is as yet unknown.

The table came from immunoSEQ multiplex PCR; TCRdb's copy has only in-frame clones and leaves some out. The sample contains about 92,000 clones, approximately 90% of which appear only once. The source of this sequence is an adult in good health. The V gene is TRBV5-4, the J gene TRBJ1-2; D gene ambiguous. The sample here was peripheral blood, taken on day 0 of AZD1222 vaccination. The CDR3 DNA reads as TGTGCCAGCAGCTTGGACTCGTATGGCTACACCTTC. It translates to CASSLDSYGYTF.